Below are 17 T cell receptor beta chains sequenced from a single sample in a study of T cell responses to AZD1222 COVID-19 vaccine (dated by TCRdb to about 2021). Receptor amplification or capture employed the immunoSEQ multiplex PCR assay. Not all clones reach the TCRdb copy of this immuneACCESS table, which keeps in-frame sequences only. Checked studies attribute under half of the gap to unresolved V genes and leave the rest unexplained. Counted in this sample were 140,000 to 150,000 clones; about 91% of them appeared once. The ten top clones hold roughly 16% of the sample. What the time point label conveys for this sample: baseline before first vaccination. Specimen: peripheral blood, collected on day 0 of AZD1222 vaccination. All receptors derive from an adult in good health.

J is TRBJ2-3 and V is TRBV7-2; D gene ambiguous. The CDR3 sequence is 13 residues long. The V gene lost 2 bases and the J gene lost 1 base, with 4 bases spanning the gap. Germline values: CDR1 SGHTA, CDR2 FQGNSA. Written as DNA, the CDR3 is TGTGCCAGCAGCTTAATTCGCACAGATACGCAGTATTTT. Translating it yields CASSLIRTDTQYF.

The CDR3 loop is CASRDTTDTQYF. CDR3 nucleotides: TGTGCCAGCAGGGATACCACAGATACGCAGTATTTT. The chain joins TRBV6-5 to TRBJ2-3; D uncertain. Germline assignment: CDR1 MNHEY and CDR2 SVGAGI. The CDR3 runs to 12 residues. Trimming removed 6 bases from V and 2 bases from J, with 6 bases in between.

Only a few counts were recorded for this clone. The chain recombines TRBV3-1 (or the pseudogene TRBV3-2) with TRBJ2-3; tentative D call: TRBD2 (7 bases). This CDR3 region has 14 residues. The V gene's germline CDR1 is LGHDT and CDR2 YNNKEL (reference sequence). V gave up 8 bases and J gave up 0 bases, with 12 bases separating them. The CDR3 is CASGRGPSTDTQYF. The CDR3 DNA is TGTGCCAGCGGGCGGGGGCCCAGCACAGATACGCAGTATTTT.

The DNA for the CDR3 is TGTGCCAGCAGCAGGGGGGACAGGGCCTATGGCTACACCTTC. Its translation is CASSRGDRAYGYTF. The V and J genes are TRBV14 and TRBJ1-2; TRBD1 matches at 9 bases. The CDR3 runs 14 residues. V gave up 5 bases and J gave up 4 bases; unmatched junction bases: 5. Germline V lookup: CDR1 SGHDN, CDR2 FVKESK.

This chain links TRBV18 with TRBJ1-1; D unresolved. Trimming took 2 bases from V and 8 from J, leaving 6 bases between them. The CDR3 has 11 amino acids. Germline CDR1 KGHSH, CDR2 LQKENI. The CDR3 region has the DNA TGTGCCAGCTCACCAGACGGGGAAGCTTTCTTT. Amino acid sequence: CASSPDGEAFF. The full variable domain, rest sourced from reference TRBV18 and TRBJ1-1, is NAGVMQNPRHLVRRRGQEARLRCSPMKGHSHVYWYRQLPEEGLKFMVYLQKENIIDESGMPKERFSAEFPKEGPSILRIQQVVRGDSAAYFCASSPDGEAFFGQGTRLTVV.

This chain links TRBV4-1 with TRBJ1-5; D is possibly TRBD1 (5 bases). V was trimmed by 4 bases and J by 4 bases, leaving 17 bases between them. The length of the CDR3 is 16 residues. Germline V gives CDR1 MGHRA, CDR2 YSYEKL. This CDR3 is CASSRNAGTVNQPQHF. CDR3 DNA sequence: TGCGCCAGCAGCCGTAATGCTGGGACGGTGAATCAGCCCCAGCATTTT.

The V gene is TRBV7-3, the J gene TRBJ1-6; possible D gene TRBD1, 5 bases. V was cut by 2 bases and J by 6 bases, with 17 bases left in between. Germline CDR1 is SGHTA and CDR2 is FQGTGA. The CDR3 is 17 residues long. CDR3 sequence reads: CASSLYGGAGSNSPLHF. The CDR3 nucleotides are TGTGCCAGCAGCTTATACGGGGGAGCTGGAAGTAATTCACCCCTCCACTTT.

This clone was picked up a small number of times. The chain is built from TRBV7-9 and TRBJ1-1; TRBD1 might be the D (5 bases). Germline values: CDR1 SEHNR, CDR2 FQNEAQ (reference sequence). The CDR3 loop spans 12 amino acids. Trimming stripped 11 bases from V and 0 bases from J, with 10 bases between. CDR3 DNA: TGTGCCTACATGGGGGTGAACACTGAAGCTTTCTTT. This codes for CAYMGVNTEAFF. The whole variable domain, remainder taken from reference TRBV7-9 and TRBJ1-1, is DTGVSQNPRHKITKRGQNVTFRCDPISEHNRLYWYRQTLGQGPEFLTYFQNEAQLEKSRLLSDRFSAERPKGSFSTLEIQRTEQGDSAMYLCAYMGVNTEAFFGQGTRLTVV.

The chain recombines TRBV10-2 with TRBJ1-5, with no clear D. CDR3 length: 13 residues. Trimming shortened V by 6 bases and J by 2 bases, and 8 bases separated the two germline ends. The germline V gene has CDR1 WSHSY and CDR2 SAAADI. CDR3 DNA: TGCGCCAGCAGGGAGACCCGCAATCAGCCCCAGCATTTT. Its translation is CASRETRNQPQHF.

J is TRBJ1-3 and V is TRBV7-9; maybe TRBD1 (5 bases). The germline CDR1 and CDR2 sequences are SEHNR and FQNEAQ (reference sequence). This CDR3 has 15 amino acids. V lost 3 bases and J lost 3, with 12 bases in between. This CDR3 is CASSFRQSGGNTIYF. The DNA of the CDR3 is TGTGCCAGCAGCTTCAGACAGTCGGGTGGAAACACCATATATTTT.

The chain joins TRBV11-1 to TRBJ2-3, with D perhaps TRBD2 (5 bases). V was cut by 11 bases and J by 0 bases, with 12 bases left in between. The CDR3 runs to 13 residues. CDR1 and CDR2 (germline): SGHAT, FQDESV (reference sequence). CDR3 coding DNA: TGTGCCTGGAGCGGAGCGAGCACAGATACGCAGTATTTT. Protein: CAWSGASTDTQYF.

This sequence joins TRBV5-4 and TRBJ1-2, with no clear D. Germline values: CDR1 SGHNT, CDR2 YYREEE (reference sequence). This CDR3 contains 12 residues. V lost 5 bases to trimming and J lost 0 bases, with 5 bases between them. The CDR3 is CASRGANYGYTF. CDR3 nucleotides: TGTGCCAGCAGGGGCGCTAACTATGGCTACACCTTC.

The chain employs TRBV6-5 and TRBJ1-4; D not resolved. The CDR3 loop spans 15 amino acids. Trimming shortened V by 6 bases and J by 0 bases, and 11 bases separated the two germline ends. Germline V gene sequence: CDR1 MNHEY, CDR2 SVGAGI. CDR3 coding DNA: TGTGCCAGCAGGGCCCGAGGGACAACTAATGAAAAACTGTTTTTT. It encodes CASRARGTTNEKLFF.

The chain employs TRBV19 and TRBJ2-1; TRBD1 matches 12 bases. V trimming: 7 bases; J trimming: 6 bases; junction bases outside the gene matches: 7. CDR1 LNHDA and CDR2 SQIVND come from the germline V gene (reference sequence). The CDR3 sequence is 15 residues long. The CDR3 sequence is CASTRDRGRVNEQFF. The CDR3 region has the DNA TGTGCCAGTACCCGGGACAGGGGGCGCGTCAATGAGCAGTTCTTC.

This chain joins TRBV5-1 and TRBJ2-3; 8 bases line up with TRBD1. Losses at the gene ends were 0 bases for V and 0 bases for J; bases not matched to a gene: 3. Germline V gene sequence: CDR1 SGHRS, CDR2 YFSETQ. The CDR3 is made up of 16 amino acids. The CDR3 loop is CASSLGGQGSTDTQYF. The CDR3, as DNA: TGCGCCAGCAGCTTGGGTGGACAGGGCAGCACAGATACGCAGTATTTT.

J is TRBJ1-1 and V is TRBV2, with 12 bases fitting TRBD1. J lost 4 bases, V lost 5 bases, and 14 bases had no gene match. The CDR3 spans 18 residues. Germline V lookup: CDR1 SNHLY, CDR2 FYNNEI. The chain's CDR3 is CASSPHRDRGRRSTEAFF. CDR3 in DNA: TGTGCCAGCAGTCCCCACCGGGACAGGGGGCGCAGGTCCACTGAAGCTTTCTTT.

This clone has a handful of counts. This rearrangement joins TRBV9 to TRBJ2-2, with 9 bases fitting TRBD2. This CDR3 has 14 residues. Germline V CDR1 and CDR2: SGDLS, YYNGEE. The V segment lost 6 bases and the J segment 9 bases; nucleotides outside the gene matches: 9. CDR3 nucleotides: TGTGCCAGCAATACTGCGGGGGGGCCTCGGGAGCTGTTTTTT. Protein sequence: CASNTAGGPRELFF. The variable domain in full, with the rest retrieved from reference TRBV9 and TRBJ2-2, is DSGVTQTPKHLITATGQRVTLRCSPRSGDLSVYWYQQSLDQGLQFLIQYYNGEERAKGNILERFSAQQFPDLHSELNLSSLELGDSALYFCASNTAGGPRELFFGEGSRLTVL.